Described below is a single T cell receptor (beta chain) sequence and its context. Trimming removed 0 bases from V and 6 bases from J, with 10 bases in between. CDR1 and CDR2 (germline): LNHDA, SQIVND (reference sequence). The CDR3 runs to 14 residues. The sample belongs to a study of blood T cell repertoires in COVID-19. Across the study: COVID-19 samples collected from the United States, Italy and Spain covered acute and convalescent phases. Nucleic acid was either cDNA or gDNA, and it came from T cells, B-cell-depleted T cells, or PBMCs.

TCRdb keeps only in-frame clones here, not all; method: immunoSEQ multiplex PCR. The table shows about 170,000 clones, with around nine tenths occurring only once. Seattle's enrolled individuals joined amid active infection and were then monitored longitudinally. The TCR was taken from a man aged 55 to 70 with COVID-19, enrolled during active disease. The chain combines TRBV19 with TRBJ2-3; possibly TRBD2 for D (6 bases). The sequencing sample was made of peripheral blood. The CDR3 nucleotides are TGTGCCAGTAGTATAGACCCAGGGAGGGATACGCAGTATTTT. Its protein is CASSIDPGRDTQYF.